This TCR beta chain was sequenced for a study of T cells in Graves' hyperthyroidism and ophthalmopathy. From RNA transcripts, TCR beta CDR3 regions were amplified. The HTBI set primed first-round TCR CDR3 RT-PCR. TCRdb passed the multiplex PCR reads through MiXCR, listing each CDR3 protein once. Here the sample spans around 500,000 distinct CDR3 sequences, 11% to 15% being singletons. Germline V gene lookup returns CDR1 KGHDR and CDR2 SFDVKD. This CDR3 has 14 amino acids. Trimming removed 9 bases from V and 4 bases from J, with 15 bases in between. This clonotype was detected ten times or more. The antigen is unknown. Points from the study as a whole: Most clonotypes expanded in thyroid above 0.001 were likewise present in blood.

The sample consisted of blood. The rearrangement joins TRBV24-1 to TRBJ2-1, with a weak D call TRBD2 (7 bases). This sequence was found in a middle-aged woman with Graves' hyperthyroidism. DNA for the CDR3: TGTGCCACCCAGGGGCCTAGCGGATACAATGAGCAGTTCTTC. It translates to CATQGPSGYNEQFF.